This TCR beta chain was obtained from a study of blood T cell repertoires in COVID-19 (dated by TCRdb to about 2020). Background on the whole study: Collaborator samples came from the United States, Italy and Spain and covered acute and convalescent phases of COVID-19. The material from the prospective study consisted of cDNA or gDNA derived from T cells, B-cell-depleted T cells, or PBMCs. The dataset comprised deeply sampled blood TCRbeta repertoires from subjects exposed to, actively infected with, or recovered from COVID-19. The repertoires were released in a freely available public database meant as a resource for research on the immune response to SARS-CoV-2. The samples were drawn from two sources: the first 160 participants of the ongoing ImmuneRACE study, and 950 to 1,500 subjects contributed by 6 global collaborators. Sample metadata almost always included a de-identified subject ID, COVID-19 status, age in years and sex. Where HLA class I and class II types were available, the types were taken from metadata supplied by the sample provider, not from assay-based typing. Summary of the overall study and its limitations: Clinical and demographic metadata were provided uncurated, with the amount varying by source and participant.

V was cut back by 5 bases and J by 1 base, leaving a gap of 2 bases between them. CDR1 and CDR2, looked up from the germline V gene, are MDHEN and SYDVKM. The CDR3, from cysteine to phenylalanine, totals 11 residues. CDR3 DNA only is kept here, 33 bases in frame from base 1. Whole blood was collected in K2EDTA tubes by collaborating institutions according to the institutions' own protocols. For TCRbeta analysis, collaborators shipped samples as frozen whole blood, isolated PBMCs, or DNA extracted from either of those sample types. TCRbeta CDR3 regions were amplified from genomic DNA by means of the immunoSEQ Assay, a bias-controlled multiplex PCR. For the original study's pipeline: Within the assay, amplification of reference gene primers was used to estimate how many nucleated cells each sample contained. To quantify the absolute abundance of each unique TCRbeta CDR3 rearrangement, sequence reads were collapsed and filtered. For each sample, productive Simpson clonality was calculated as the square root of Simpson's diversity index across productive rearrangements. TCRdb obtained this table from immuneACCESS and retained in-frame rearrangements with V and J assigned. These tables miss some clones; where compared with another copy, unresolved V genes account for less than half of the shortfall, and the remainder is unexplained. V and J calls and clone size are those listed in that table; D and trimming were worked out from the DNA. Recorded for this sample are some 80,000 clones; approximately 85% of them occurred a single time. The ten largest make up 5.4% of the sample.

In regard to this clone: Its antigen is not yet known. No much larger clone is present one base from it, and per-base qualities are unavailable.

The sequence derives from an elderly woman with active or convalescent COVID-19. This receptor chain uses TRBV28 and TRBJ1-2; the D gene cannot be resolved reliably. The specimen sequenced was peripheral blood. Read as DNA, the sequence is TGTGCCAGCAGTCTTAACTATGGCTACACCTTC. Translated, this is CASSLNYGYTF.